The TCR beta chain described here comes from a study of T cell changes during pregnancy in multiple sclerosis. The CDR3 has 13 residues. V was cut by 6 bases and J by 1 base, with 10 bases left in between. Germline CDR1 SNHLY, CDR2 FYNNEI. Produced via immunoSEQ multiplex PCR; TCRdb's table is partial and in-frame only. The top ten clones hold 3.5% of a sample with under 130,000 clones, approximately 89% of them seen once. The specimen was peripheral blood, collected after pregnancy. V usage is TRBV2 and J usage is TRBJ2-7; weak D call: TRBD1 (6 bases). This receptor was obtained from a female donor with multiple sclerosis, enrolled in a pregnancy study. CDR3: CASSPDRSYEQYF. CDR3 nucleotides: TGTGCCAGCAGCCCGGACAGATCCTACGAGCAGTACTTC.